This TCR beta chain derives from a study of T cell clonality in common variable immunodeficiency. Caucasian heritage predominated among both patients and controls. This clone was counted ten times or more. Its target is unknown. The CDR3 is cut off 3 residues early in the read; its end comes from the germline J gene. The CDR3 totals 14 residues. From germline, CDR1 is DFQATT and CDR2 SNEGSKA (reference sequence). V was clipped by 1 base and J by 6 bases, with 16 bases between them. Whole-study results and caveats: Common variable immunodeficiency TCR beta sequences reportedly had fewer deletions and N-nucleotide insertions. Authors noted CVID clonality's cause needs subpopulation repertoire sequencing.

Some clones are missing from TCRdb's copy, which holds only in-frame ones; the method was immunoSEQ multiplex PCR. This sample has fewer than 50,000 clones, each found more than once. The specimen sequenced was peripheral blood mononuclear cells. The receptor comes from a person between 18 and 75 years old in good health. The chain combines TRBV20-1 with TRBJ2-7; D is unclear. The part of the CDR3 DNA that was read is TGCAGTGCTAGAGTAACCGGGTCCAGCGTCGAG. This encodes CSARVTGSSVE. The whole CDR3 protein is CSARVTGSSVEQYF.